Shown below are 3 T cell receptor beta chains from a single sample sequenced in a study of blood T cell repertoires in COVID-19. Here immunoSEQ multiplex PCR was the method, and the copy in TCRdb shows in-frame clones only, minus some. The sample holds under 250,000 clones, 80% seen once. Sequenced sample: peripheral blood. The receptors derive from a human donor in a cohort sampled during active COVID-19.

This clone has only a few counts. The chain carries TRBV10-3 and TRBJ1-2, with D hard to call. The length of the CDR3 is 13 residues. The V and J ends lost 3 bases and 9 bases respectively, with 14 bases between them. The germline CDR1 and CDR2 sequences are ENHRY and SYGVKD. The CDR3 protein is CAISETGDVSYTF. CDR3 nucleotide sequence: TGTGCCATCAGTGAAACGGGAGATGTGAGCTACACCTTC.

The chain recombines TRBV19 with TRBJ1-5; D is possibly TRBD1 (5 bases). Per germline, CDR1 LNHDA and CDR2 SQIVND (reference sequence). This CDR3 region has 18 residues. V lost 5 bases and J 3 bases, leaving 23 bases between the germline ends. The DNA for the CDR3 is TGTGCCAGTAGTGCCCCTAACAGGCATGGTGGGAACAATCAGCCCCAGCATTTT. Translating gives CASSAPNRHGGNNQPQHF.

The J gene is TRBJ1-4, the V gene TRBV28; TRBD1 is a possible D gene (6 bases). The CDR3 covers 12 residues. Germline V lookup: CDR1 MDHEN, CDR2 SYDVKM. V lost 10 bases and J lost 7, with 13 bases in between. The CDR3 DNA is TGTGCCACCAACAGGGTGGCTGAAAAACTGTTTTTT. Encoded protein: CATNRVAEKLFF.